These 2 T cell receptor beta chains share one sample of origin, sequenced in a study of CXCR3-negative and CXCR3-positive naive CD8 T cells. These receptors' targets are unknown. Through 5' RACE with UMI labels, the TRB cDNA libraries were prepared. From its re-call of the 5' RACE reads, TCRdb lists each CDR3 protein once, without DNA. In total, the table holds some 140,000 distinct CDR3 sequences. Findings and caveats of the study: Higher TRB CDR3 hydrophobicity marked CXCR3-positive naive cells relative to CXCR3-negative naive cells.

Sequenced sample: naive CXCR3+ CD8+ T cells from blood. The subset: CD45RO-CCR7+CD27+CD95- naive CD8+ T cells expressing CXCR3 (TNR3+). Receptors originate from a human donor in good health. Some clones in this sample may be carry-over from other donors' samples.

The genes are TRBV6-4 and TRBJ2-1; the TCRdb D gene call, TRBD2, has no DNA to confirm it. Germline lookup yields CDR1 MRHNA and CDR2 SNTAGT. The CDR3 is made up of 17 amino acids. This chain's CDR3 is CASRRGRTSGRINEQFF.

The chain combines TRBV7-9 with TRBJ2-3; TCRdb's D call, TRBD2, is unchecked because there is no DNA. The CDR3 loop spans 16 amino acids. Germline assignment: CDR1 SEHNR and CDR2 FQNEAQ (reference sequence). The CDR3: CASSPPSGGAADTQYF.